This T cell receptor (beta chain) originates from a study of Ad26.COV2.S vaccination and SARS-CoV-2 variants. For the study at large: Once, or twice with 56 days between doses, Ad26.COV2.S was given intramuscularly.

The treatment was: some 20 received Ad26.COV2.S at low or high dose, single or two shots; roughly five received placebo; per-sample allocation not given. Each sample was drawn 63 days after the first injection (of vaccine or placebo). The protocol was immunoSEQ multiplex PCR, while the TCRdb copy is restricted to in-frame clones and leaves out a portion. The data show around 270,000 clones, roughly 89% seen once. V lost 10 bases and J lost 2, with 14 bases in between. Germline V gene lookup returns CDR1 SNHLY and CDR2 FYNNEI. There are 13 residues in the CDR3. The sequence came from a person aged 18-65 years who received the Ad26.COV2.S COVID-19 vaccine or a placebo. Material: peripheral blood, obtained in a trial of Ad26.COV2.S vaccine versus placebo. V gene TRBV2 combines with J gene TRBJ2-5; D not certain. CDR3 sequence reads: CAIKDLGQETQYF. DNA for the CDR3: TGTGCCATCAAAGATTTGGGTCAAGAGACCCAGTACTTC.